This T cell receptor (beta chain) was sequenced for a study of T-cell reconstitution after alpha-beta-depleted transplantation in children. There are 18 residues in the CDR3. Trimming left V 2 bases short and J 0 bases short, with 17 bases between. Per the germline V gene, CDR1 is SGHTA and CDR2 is FQGNSA. This clonotype turned up a few times. Preparation of the TCRbeta library was carried out with unique molecular identifiers. Using its own MiXCR run on the PCR reads, TCRdb lists one record per CDR3 protein. The table lists some 220,000 distinct CDR3 sequences, approximately 10% of them singletons. Source: PBMCs from the stem cell graft donor, taken from the stem cell graft. This receptor was obtained from a human donor who donated a stem cell graft to a child with acute lymphoblastic leukemia. The chain couples TRBV7-2 to TRBJ2-1, with D possibly matching TRBD2 (6 bases). The CDR3, as DNA: TGTGCCAGCAGCTTAACCCCCCTTCGGGGGAGCTCCTACAATGAGCAGTTCTTC. Protein sequence: CASSLTPLRGSSYNEQFF.